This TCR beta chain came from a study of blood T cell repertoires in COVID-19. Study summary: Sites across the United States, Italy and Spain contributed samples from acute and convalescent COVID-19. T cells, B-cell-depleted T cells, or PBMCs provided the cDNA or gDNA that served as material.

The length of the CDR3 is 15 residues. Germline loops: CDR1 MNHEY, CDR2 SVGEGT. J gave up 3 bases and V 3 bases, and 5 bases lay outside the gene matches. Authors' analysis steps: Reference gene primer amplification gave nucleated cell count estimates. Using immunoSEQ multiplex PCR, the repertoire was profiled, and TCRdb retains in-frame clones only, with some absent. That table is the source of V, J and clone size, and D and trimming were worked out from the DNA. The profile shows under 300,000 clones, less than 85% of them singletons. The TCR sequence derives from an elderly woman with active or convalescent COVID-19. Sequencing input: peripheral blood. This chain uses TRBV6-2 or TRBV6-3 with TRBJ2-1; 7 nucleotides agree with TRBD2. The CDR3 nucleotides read TGTGCCAGCAGTTATATGGCGGGGGACTACAATGAGCAGTTCTTC. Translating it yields CASSYMAGDYNEQFF.